Listed here is a single T cell receptor (beta chain). Its matching antigen is unknown. Primers used in a second PCR of about 6 to 12 cycles were a sample-barcoded 5' primer and a J-beta primer mix. A 12-random-nucleotide template-switch adaptor tagged each cDNA molecule. TCRdb called the 5' RACE reads again in MiXCR, with one record for every CDR3 protein. The table includes roughly 1.6 million distinct CDR3 sequences, about 31% detected once. Each donor was a healthy Caucasian individual from Russia, aged roughly 6 to 90. The sample comes from a study of blood T cells in healthy people across ages. Broader study findings: There were more naive CD4+ cells and higher diversity in long-lived donors than in aged donors.

Germline CDR1 reads MNHNS; CDR2 reads SASEGT. The CDR3 length is 14 residues. The J segment lost 5 bases and the V segment lost 7 bases, leaving 10 bases of the junction unmatched. Sequencing was carried out using blood. The receptor comes from a woman aged 30 to 39 in good health. The chain couples TRBV6-1 to TRBJ1-2; TRBD1 matches at 7 bases. CDR3: CASITIGQEYGYTF. DNA of the CDR3: TGTGCCAGCATTACCATCGGACAGGAATATGGCTACACCTTC.